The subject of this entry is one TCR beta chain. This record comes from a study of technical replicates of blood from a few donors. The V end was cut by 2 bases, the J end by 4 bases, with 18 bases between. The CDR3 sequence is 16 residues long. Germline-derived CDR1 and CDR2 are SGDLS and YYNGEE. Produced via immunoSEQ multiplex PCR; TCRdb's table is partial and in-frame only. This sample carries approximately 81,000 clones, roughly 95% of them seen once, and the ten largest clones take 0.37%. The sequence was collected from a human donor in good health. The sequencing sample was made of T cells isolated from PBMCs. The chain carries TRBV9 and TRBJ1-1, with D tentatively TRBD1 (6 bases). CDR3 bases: TGTGCCAGCAGCGTCTACCAAGGGGGTGTTAGCACTGAAGCTTTCTTT. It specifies CASSVYQGGVSTEAFF.